This entry describes one TCR beta chain. Its antigen is not known. This sample was included in a study of radiotherapy plus CTLA-4 blockade in lung cancer. Looking at the study overall: Objective responses arose in about 18% of patients, and over 25% experienced disease control. Findings and limits, study-wide: Interferon-beta, together with early blood T cell clone dynamics, reportedly best predicted response.

Germline lookup yields CDR1 MDHEN and CDR2 SYDVKM. The CDR3 loop spans 14 amino acids. Chemo-refractory metastatic non-small-cell lung cancer patients were treated with focal radiation plus CTLA-4 blockade with ipilimumab. Sequencing used immunoSEQ multiplex PCR; TCRdb keeps in-frame clones, though not all of them. The table shows some 71,000 clones, with less than 85% occurring only once. The starting material was peripheral blood, obtained from a patient treated with radiotherapy plus ipilimumab. The chain recombines TRBV28 with TRBJ2-5; 7 nucleotides align to TRBD1. TRBJ2-7 explains the end of the DNA better; the J call may be wrong. The receptor's source is a human donor with non-small cell lung cancer whose response to radiotherapy plus ipilimumab could not be evaluated. Some clones in this sample may be carry-over from other donors' samples. The CDR3 reads CASSLAGTDYEQYF. The CDR3, as DNA: TGTGCCAGCAGTCTCGCCGGGACAGACTACGAGCAGTACTTC.